This TCR beta chain was recorded in a study of chemoradiotherapy in HPV16-positive cancers. For the study at large: A couple of HPV16-positive patients' cells yielded candidate HPV-specific clones and common motifs. Study results and caveats: During treatment, candidate HPV-specific clones and E7-related motifs expanded in tumor. HPV-specific T cells were functionally defined from only a couple of HPV16-positive patients.

Repeated repertoire sampling spanned the course of chemoradiotherapy. Generated by immunoSEQ multiplex PCR, the TCRdb table keeps only in-frame clones and is missing some. The table lists 25,000 to 30,000 clones, 93% of them singletons. This CDR3 has 16 amino acids. From germline, CDR1 is SGHDN and CDR2 FVKESK. J gave up 1 base and V 3 bases, and 4 bases lay outside the gene matches. About this clone: Antigen specificity is unknown.

This rearrangement joins TRBV14 to TRBJ1-4; 8 bases are shared with TRBD1. Sequences were derived from blood, sampled from a patient who underwent chemoradiotherapy. The source is a human donor with HPV-associated anogenital cancer. CDR3 nucleotides: TGTGCCAGCAGCCAGTCAGGGGGCGTAACTAATGAAAAACTGTTTTTT. Protein sequence: CASSQSGGVTNEKLFF. The full variable domain, with the rest looked up from reference TRBV14 and TRBJ1-4, is EAGVTQFPSHSVIEKGQTVTLRCDPISGHDNLYWYRRVMGKEIKFLLHFVKESKQDESGMPNNRFLAERTGGTYSTLKVQPAELEDSGVYFCASSQSGGVTNEKLFFGSGTQLSVL.